The T cell receptor (beta chain) under discussion was sequenced for a study of regulatory T cells in long-lasting Graves disease. Per the germline V gene, CDR1 is SGHRS and CDR2 is YFSETQ. The CDR3 extends over 17 amino acids. Whole-study findings and limits: Persistent disease favored TRBV28, TRBJ1-2 and TRBJ2-5. New patients shared roughly 980 public clonotypes, fewer than the 2,500 to 3,500 shared by persistent patients.

Stated time point: newly diagnosed GD, antithyroid drugs for less than 3 months. Generation of the TCR library employed RNA extracted from PBMCs. This clonotype was seen more than once but under ten times. Its antigen is still unknown. The junction differs from germline at one of its ends, possibly a read error. To make TCR beta libraries, researchers used iRepertoire HTBI primers and Arm-PCR of CDR3 regions. TCRdb analysed the multiplex PCR reads with MiXCR anew, one entry per CDR3 protein. Of a few hundred thousand distinct CDR3 sequences in the sample, approximately 12% were seen once. These data are also associated with another study on T cells in Graves' hyperthyroidism and ophthalmopathy. That study reports: A first-round RT-PCR of the TCR CDR3 used the HTBI primer set. With a median lead of 6.5 months before onset, the model predicted ophthalmopathy.

This clonotype was sampled from a woman aged 18-29 years with Graves disease. This chain uses TRBV5-1 with TRBJ2-3; maybe TRBD1 (6 bases). The sequencing used peripheral blood mononuclear cells (PBMCs), collected at new diagnosis, from a patient treated with antithyroid drugs. The CDR3 bases are TGCGCCAGCAGCTCGACGACAGGTACTTCTAGCACAGGTACGCAGTATTTT. Protein: CASSSTTGTSSTGTQYF.